This TCR beta chain was profiled in a study of early stage breast cancer tumors. Study overall: Of some 15 invasive breast tumors, fewer than 13 were hormone receptor-positive, HER2-negative.

Each sample had two DNA replicates, 0.5 ug blood or roughly 1.4 ug tissue. Repertoires were generated with immunoSEQ multiplex PCR, while TCRdb's copy carries only in-frame clones and drops some. The sample contains about 58,000 clones, over 60% of which appear only once. Study conclusions and caveats: Comparing each tissue with blood distinguished tumor from normal in about 90% of the 16 patients.

On this clone: Antigen unknown.

This CDR3 has 11 amino acids. Trimming removed 6 bases from V and 2 bases from J, with 8 bases in between. Germline loops: CDR1 DFQATT, CDR2 SNEGSKA (reference sequence). The source is a person between 30 and 45 years old with breast cancer. Sequences were obtained from blood. The chain has TRBV20-1 and TRBJ2-7, with no clear D. CDR3 coding DNA: TGCAGTGCCCTTCAGACCTACGAGCAGTACTTC. Its protein is CSALQTYEQYF.